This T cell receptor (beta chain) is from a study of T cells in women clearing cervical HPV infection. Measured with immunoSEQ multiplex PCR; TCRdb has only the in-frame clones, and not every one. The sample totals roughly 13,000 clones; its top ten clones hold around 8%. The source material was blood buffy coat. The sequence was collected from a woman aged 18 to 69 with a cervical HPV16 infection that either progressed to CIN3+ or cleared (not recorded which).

The CDR3 bases that were read are TGTGCCAGCAGCTTAGTACACACCACCTCCCATCAGCCC. Translation gives CASSLVHTTSHQP. The CDR3 in its entirety is CASSLVHTTSHQPQHF. The J gene is TRBJ1-5, the V gene TRBV7-6, with D hard to call. The read halts 3 residues ahead of the CDR3 end, with the missing end drawn from the germline J gene. V was pared by 1 base and J by 5 bases, with 15 bases between. The CDR3 sequence is 16 residues long. Per the germline V gene, CDR1 is SGHVS and CDR2 is FNYEAQ.